The 32 T cell receptor beta chains presented below share a single source sample, sequenced in a study of blood T cell repertoires in COVID-19. Measured with immunoSEQ multiplex PCR; TCRdb has only the in-frame clones, and not every one. Among over 70,000 clones, around 75% were seen once, and the ten largest hold 6.3%. Material: peripheral blood. These receptors were taken from an older man with COVID-19, enrolled during active disease.

The table lists this clone with a count of one. The CDR3 loop reads CASSHRSGANVLTF. In nucleotides, the CDR3 is TGTGCCAGCAGCCACCGGTCTGGGGCCAACGTCCTGACTTTC. The chain combines TRBV3-1 (or the pseudogene TRBV3-2) with TRBJ2-6; D is unclear. CDR1 LGHDT and CDR2 YNNKEL come from the germline V gene (reference sequence). Trimming removed 3 bases at V and 1 base at J, with 4 bases between. The CDR3 is 14 amino acids.

This clone was counted once. The chain combines TRBV3-1 (or the pseudogene TRBV3-2) with TRBJ2-1; 7 bases line up with TRBD1. The ends lost 0 bases at V and 12 bases at J; junction bases unmatched: 14. Germline-derived CDR1 and CDR2 are LGHDT and YNNKEL (reference sequence). CDR3 length: 16 amino acids. For the CDR3, the DNA is TGTGCCAGCAGCCAAGATTGGGGGCTACGTCGGGACAGGCAGTTCTTC. It yields the protein CASSQDWGLRRDRQFF.

This rearrangement joins TRBV11-2 to TRBJ1-2, with unresolved D. This CDR3 region has 14 residues. The V end was cut by 0 bases, the J end by 4 bases, with 9 bases between. Germline CDR1 and CDR2: SGHAT and FQNNGV. The CDR3 DNA reads TGTGCCAGCAGCTTAGAGGAGGTGGGCTATGGCTACACCTTC. This translates into CASSLEEVGYGYTF.

The V call is TRBV29-1, the J call TRBJ2-7; TRBD2 might be the D (6 bases). This CDR3 spans 14 amino acids. The V gene lost 5 bases and the J gene lost 6 bases, with 20 bases spanning the gap. The germline V gene encodes CDR1 SQVTM and CDR2 ANQGSEA. CDR3 in amino acids: CSVREFEAGSEQYF. Here the CDR3 DNA reads TGCAGCGTTCGAGAATTCGAGGCGGGGAGCGAGCAGTACTTC.

The V and J genes are TRBV7-9 and TRBJ1-2; D perhaps matches TRBD1 (5 bases). Germline V CDR1 and CDR2: SEHNR, FQNEAQ (reference sequence). The CDR3 covers 15 residues. V was shortened by 5 bases and J by 5 bases, with 18 bases between the two germline ends. The CDR3 is CASSPSETDLYGYTF. For the CDR3, the DNA is TGTGCCAGCAGCCCGAGTGAGACAGATTTATATGGCTACACCTTC.

The rearrangement joins TRBV18 to TRBJ2-5; D perhaps matches TRBD2 (5 bases). Trimming removed 1 base from V and 2 bases from J, with 14 bases in between. The CDR3 totals 16 residues. Germline V CDR1 and CDR2: KGHSH, LQKENI. The CDR3 DNA sequence: TGTGCCAGCTCACCACTACATAGCAGCGGACAAGAGACCCAGTACTTC. Translating gives CASSPLHSSGQETQYF. The entire variable domain, with the rest obtained from reference TRBV18 and TRBJ2-5, is as follows: NAGVMQNPRHLVRRRGQEARLRCSPMKGHSHVYWYRQLPEEGLKFMVYLQKENIIDESGMPKERFSAEFPKEGPSILRIQQVVRGDSAAYFCASSPLHSSGQETQYFGPGTRLLVL.

The chain has TRBV2 and TRBJ1-2; weak D call: TRBD1 (6 bases). Trimming pared 2 bases from V and 8 bases from J, leaving 12 bases between. CDR1 is SNHLY, CDR2 FYNNEI, per germline. This CDR3 comprises 13 residues. CDR3 DNA sequence: TGTGCCAGCAGTGAATGGGGGGGCGGCGGCTACACCTTC. The encoded protein is CASSEWGGGGYTF.

The chain employs TRBV2 and TRBJ2-1, with D perhaps TRBD2 (6 bases). V was shortened by 6 bases and J by 0 bases, with 15 bases between the two germline ends. Germline CDR1 and CDR2: SNHLY and FYNNEI. The CDR3 runs to 16 residues. The CDR3 sequence is CASSTSRDSSYNEQFF. CDR3 coding DNA: TGTGCCAGCAGCACATCCCGGGACTCCTCCTACAATGAGCAGTTCTTC.

This clone was counted a single time. The chain is built from TRBV9 and TRBJ1-1; 7 bases line up with TRBD1. The CDR3 runs 17 residues. V was clipped by 0 bases and J by 2 bases; unmatched bases: 10. Germline-derived CDR1 and CDR2 are SGDLS and YYNGEE. The CDR3 loop reads CASSVGPTGLGNTEAFF. In nucleotides, the CDR3 is TGTGCCAGCAGCGTAGGGCCGACAGGGCTTGGCAACACTGAAGCTTTCTTT.

The chain employs TRBV7-6 and TRBJ1-2, with D possibly TRBD1 on 6 matching bases. V lost 1 base and J lost 12, with 18 bases in between. This CDR3 has 14 residues. Germline V gene sequence: CDR1 SGHVS, CDR2 FNYEAQ. CDR3 loop: CASSLGGGASSHTF. DNA of the CDR3: TGTGCCAGCAGCTTAGGTGGGGGGGCGAGTTCTCACACCTTC.

The gene calls are TRBV7-2 and TRBJ2-7; 7 bases fit TRBD1. The CDR3 runs to 14 residues. The V gene's germline CDR1 is SGHTA and CDR2 FQGNSA. V shed 1 base and J 6 bases; nucleotides not matched to a gene: 6. DNA for the CDR3: TGTGCCAGCAGCTTAGACAGGGGTCGCGGCGAGCAGTACTTC. It encodes CASSLDRGRGEQYF.

V is TRBV6-5 and J is TRBJ2-5, with a possible D match to TRBD1 (5 bases). CDR1 MNHEY and CDR2 SVGAGI come from the germline V gene. The V and J ends lost 6 bases and 3 bases respectively, with 11 bases between them. The CDR3 has 13 residues. As DNA, the CDR3 is TGTGCCAGCAGCCGACAGATCAAAGAGACCCAGTACTTC. This codes for CASSRQIKETQYF.

CDR3 region: CASSPRGAVNSPLHF. The CDR3 bases are TGTGCCAGCAGTCCCCGTGGGGCGGTAAATTCACCCCTCCACTTT. The chain recombines TRBV6-5 with TRBJ1-6, with D maybe TRBD1 (5 bases). V lost 5 bases to trimming and J lost 7 bases, with 15 bases between them. From germline, CDR1 is MNHEY and CDR2 SVGAGI. The CDR3 contains 15 residues.

J is TRBJ2-1 and V is TRBV7-9, with 10 bases matching TRBD1. The J segment lost 3 bases and the V segment lost 3 bases, leaving 5 bases of the junction unmatched. The CDR3 is 16 residues long. Germline CDR1 is SEHNR and CDR2 is FQNEAQ (reference sequence). CDR3 residues: CASSLVGTGVYNEQFF. DNA for the CDR3: TGTGCCAGCAGCTTGGTCGGGACAGGGGTCTACAATGAGCAGTTCTTC.

This clone was recorded only once. This chain links TRBV6-5 with TRBJ1-5, with D perhaps matching TRBD1 (5 bases). Germline V gene lookup returns CDR1 MNHEY and CDR2 SVGAGI. V was cut by 8 bases and J by 3 bases, with 11 bases left in between. This CDR3 spans 13 amino acids. CDR3 DNA: TGTGCCAGCTGTAGGGACTACAATCAGCCCCAGCATTTT. Translated: CASCRDYNQPQHF.

V is TRBV5-1 and J is TRBJ1-5; D is unclear. V was pared by 4 bases and J by 1 base, with 9 bases between. CDR3 length: 14 amino acids. In germline, CDR1 is SGHRS, CDR2 YFSETQ. The CDR3 region is CASSPGGSNQPQHF. The DNA of the CDR3 is TGCGCCAGCAGCCCGGGAGGAAGCAATCAGCCCCAGCATTTT.

The chain combines TRBV19 with TRBJ2-7, with D tentatively TRBD1 (5 bases). The CDR3 is 16 amino acids. Germline loops: CDR1 LNHDA, CDR2 SQIVND (reference sequence). The ends were cut back, 9 bases at V and 0 bases at J, with 21 bases in the middle. The DNA for the CDR3 is TGTGCCAGCCCCTTTCTAAGAAAGGGGATCTCCTACGAGCAGTACTTC. This sequence encodes CASPFLRKGISYEQYF.

In its sample, this clone was seen once. This chain joins TRBV7-8 and TRBJ2-7; TRBD2 matches 7 bases. Germline trimming cut 1 base from V and 4 bases from J; bases unmatched to any gene: 7. Germline V gene data show CDR1 as SGHVS and CDR2 as FQNEAQ. CDR3 length: 15 amino acids. Here the CDR3 DNA reads TGTGCCAGCAGCTTAGGATCGGCGGGAGCGTACGAGCAGTACTTC. Encoded protein: CASSLGSAGAYEQYF.

The V and J genes are TRBV6-6 and TRBJ1-4; D is uncertain. V was shortened by 2 bases and J by 2 bases, with 6 bases between the two germline ends. CDR1 MNHNY and CDR2 SVGAGI come from the germline V gene (reference sequence). The CDR3 has 14 amino acids. The CDR3 reads CASSYGQTNEKLFF. Here the CDR3 DNA reads TGTGCCAGCAGTTACGGCCAGACTAATGAAAAACTGTTTTTT.

CDR3 DNA sequence: TGTGCCAGCAGCAAACTCCCGGGACAGCAACTCTATGGCTACACCTTC. Its protein product is CASSKLPGQQLYGYTF. The V call is TRBV21-1, the J call TRBJ1-2; no DNA check was done on the table's D call, TRBD1. TRBV21-1 is recorded as a pseudogene. The CDR3 has 16 residues.

CDR3 sequence (DNA): TGTGCCAGCAGCTTGCTCTCGAACACTGAAGCTTTCTTT. Translating it yields CASSLLSNTEAFF. V gene TRBV5-4 combines with J gene TRBJ1-1; D uncertain. The CDR3 runs to 13 residues. V was trimmed by 1 base and J by 1 base, leaving 5 bases between them. From germline, CDR1 is SGHNT and CDR2 YYREEE (reference sequence).

This clone appeared many times. CDR3 residues: CASRLLGELFF. CDR3 coding DNA: TGTGCCAGCAGGTTACTTGGGGAGCTGTTTTTT. V usage is TRBV27 and J usage is TRBJ2-2; D not certain. Deletions cut 6 bases from V and 8 bases from J, with 7 bases between. The CDR3 is 11 amino acids. Germline loops: CDR1 MNHEY, CDR2 SMNVEV (reference sequence).

The chain carries TRBV7-6 and TRBJ2-2, with 7 nucleotides matching TRBD2. The germline V gene has CDR1 SGHVS and CDR2 FNYEAQ. V gave up 0 bases and J gave up 0 bases; unmatched junction bases: 1. CDR3 size: 16 residues. This chain's CDR3 is CASSLAGGTNTGELFF. The CDR3 nucleotides are TGTGCCAGCAGCTTAGCGGGAGGGACGAACACCGGGGAGCTGTTTTTT. Variable domain in full (rest from reference TRBV7-6 and TRBJ2-2): GAGVSQSPRYKVTKRGQDVALRCDPISGHVSLYWYRQALGQGPEFLTYFNYEAQQDKSGLPNDRFSAERPEGSISTLTIQRTEQRDSAMYRCASSLAGGTNTGELFFGEGSRLTVL.

This chain uses TRBV5-1 with TRBJ2-5, with D perhaps TRBD2 (6 bases). Germline assignment: CDR1 SGHRS and CDR2 YFSETQ. V lost 4 bases and J lost 5, with 15 bases in between. The CDR3 is made up of 14 amino acids. The CDR3 reads CASSLSAGSETQYF. CDR3 bases: TGCGCCAGCAGCCTGTCGGCGGGATCGGAGACCCAGTACTTC.

The CDR3 sequence is CANRGRRQGARDTEAFF. CDR3 DNA: TGTGCCAACCGCGGGAGAAGACAGGGGGCGCGAGACACTGAAGCTTTCTTT. The V call is TRBV5-6, the J call TRBJ1-1; the match to TRBD1 covers 10 bases. This CDR3 contains 17 residues. From germline, CDR1 is SGHDT and CDR2 YYEEEE. The trim removed 9 bases at V and 3 bases at J, leaving 17 bases unmatched.

The gene calls are TRBV7-2 and TRBJ1-5, with 7 bases identical to TRBD1. CDR1 and CDR2 (germline): SGHTA, FQGNSA. V gave up 2 bases and J gave up 1 base; unmatched junction bases: 5. This CDR3 spans 16 amino acids. CDR3 sequence reads: CASSLKGGSSNQPQHF. In DNA, the CDR3 is TGTGCCAGCAGCTTAAAAGGGGGCAGCAGCAATCAGCCCCAGCATTTT.

The V gene is TRBV6-2 or TRBV6-3, the J gene TRBJ2-7, with 10 bases aligning to TRBD2. V dropped 5 bases and J dropped 7; count of bases not matched to a gene: 8. In germline, CDR1 is MNHEY, CDR2 SVGEGT. The CDR3 is made up of 14 amino acids. The CDR3 DNA follows: TGTGCCAGCAGTCCAGGACTAGCGGCCACGGAGCAGTACTTC. It yields the protein CASSPGLAATEQYF.

This CDR3 is CASSLAGLAGYNEQFF. The CDR3 coding sequence is TGTGCCAGCAGCTTAGCGGGACTAGCGGGTTACAATGAGCAGTTCTTC. The rearrangement joins TRBV7-9 to TRBJ2-1, with 12 bases identical to TRBD2. Per germline, CDR1 SEHNR and CDR2 FQNEAQ (reference sequence). Trimming took 0 bases from V and 4 from J; bases not matched to a gene: 1. The CDR3 is 16 amino acids.

CDR3 loop: CASSLEGQGVTGYTF. In DNA, the CDR3 is TGTGCCAGCAGCTTAGAGGGACAGGGGGTAACTGGCTACACCTTC. J is TRBJ1-2 and V is TRBV7-9; TRBD1 aligns across 11 bases. The germline V gene encodes CDR1 SEHNR and CDR2 FQNEAQ (reference sequence). The CDR3 is 15 amino acids. V shed 1 base and J 7 bases; nucleotides not matched to a gene: 5.

This clone came up a few times. The V gene is TRBV5-1, the J gene TRBJ1-6, with a tentative D call TRBD1 (5 bases). The CDR3 totals 14 residues. V was cut by 0 bases and J by 8 bases, with 9 bases left in between. The germline CDR1 and CDR2 sequences are SGHRS and YFSETQ. CDR3 sequence reads: CASSLGGGDSPLHF. In DNA form, the CDR3 reads TGCGCCAGCAGCTTGGGGGGAGGGGATTCACCCCTCCACTTT. Variable domain in full (rest from reference TRBV5-1 and TRBJ1-6): KAGVTQTPRYLIKTRGQQVTLSCSPISGHRSVSWYQQTPGQGLQFLFEYFSETQRNKGNFPGRFSGRQFSNSRSEMNVSTLELGDSALYLCASSLGGGDSPLHFGNGTRLTVT.

This chain joins TRBV6-5 and TRBJ2-7, with a weak D call TRBD1 (6 bases). This CDR3 region has 14 residues. The germline V and J ends were trimmed by 6 bases and 3 bases, with 15 bases remaining between them. Germline V lookup: CDR1 MNHEY, CDR2 SVGAGI. The CDR3 nucleotides read TGTGCCAGCAGACACTGGGACAACCACTACGAGCAGTACTTC. Encoded protein: CASRHWDNHYEQYF.

The chain combines TRBV5-4 with TRBJ2-1; D is ambiguous. Germline loops: CDR1 SGHNT, CDR2 YYREEE (reference sequence). V lost 0 bases and J 7 bases, leaving 5 bases between the germline ends. The CDR3 is made up of 12 amino acids. As DNA, the CDR3 is TGTGCCAGCAGCTTGGATCAGAATGAGCAGTTCTTC. It specifies CASSLDQNEQFF.